The T cell receptor (beta chain) under discussion was sequenced for a study of T cell repertoires in cytomegalovirus infection. Study information: The public TCR beta signatures pointed to both CMV infection and matching HLA type.

This clonotype was seen more than once but under ten times. What it recognizes is unknown. Using its own MiXCR run on the reads, TCRdb lists one record per CDR3 protein. The data hold hundreds of thousands of distinct CDR3 sequences, with roughly a third observed a single time. The CDR3 runs to 15 residues. The germline CDR1 and CDR2 sequences are SEHNR and FQNEAQ (reference sequence). V lost 7 bases to trimming and J lost 4 bases, with 20 bases between them. General observations from the study: It was HLA-C-restricted CMV-specific TCR beta clonotypes that dominated the response ex vivo.

J is TRBJ2-7 and V is TRBV7-9, with D possibly TRBD1 on 8 matching bases. Material: cultured PBMCs, obtained from culture after CMV antigen stimulation. The clonotype was recovered from a human donor in good health (CMV status not recorded). Some clones in this sample may be carry-over from other donors' samples. The CDR3 is CASTLTQGGLYEQYF. DNA of the CDR3: TGTGCCAGCACTCTAACACAGGGGGGGTTATACGAGCAGTACTTC.